This record covers a single T cell receptor beta chain. Its antigen is undetermined. Use of 60 Vbeta and 13 Jbeta primers characterized the PCR. The repertoire was sequenced with immunoSEQ multiplex PCR; TCRdb's copy has only in-frame clones and lacks some. Among 110,000 to 150,000 clones listed, 79% were seen once. The germline V and J ends were trimmed by 3 bases and 5 bases, with 10 bases remaining between them. The germline V gene encodes CDR1 SEHNR and CDR2 FQNEAQ (reference sequence). This CDR3 comprises 13 residues. This specimen comes from a study of cytomegalovirus exposure and HLA in healthy donors. Study results and limitations: In a later analysis, DRB1 alleles had the most associated TCRs; HLA-C alleles the fewest. Later analysis demonstrated an association between a missense DCLRE1C variant and TCR beta V- and J-gene trimming. Listed as cytomegalovirus-associated were 150 or so TCR beta chains. Accurate HLA-A and HLA-B prediction from TCR beta sequences was reported for most subjects.

Material: PBMCs. The chain combines TRBV7-9 with TRBJ2-5; D might be TRBD2 (7 bases). The receptor's source is a man aged 18 to 35 in good health and CMV-seronegative. The chain's CDR3 is CASSLGGGETQYF. DNA of the CDR3: TGTGCCAGCAGCTTGGGAGGGGGGGAGACCCAGTACTTC.